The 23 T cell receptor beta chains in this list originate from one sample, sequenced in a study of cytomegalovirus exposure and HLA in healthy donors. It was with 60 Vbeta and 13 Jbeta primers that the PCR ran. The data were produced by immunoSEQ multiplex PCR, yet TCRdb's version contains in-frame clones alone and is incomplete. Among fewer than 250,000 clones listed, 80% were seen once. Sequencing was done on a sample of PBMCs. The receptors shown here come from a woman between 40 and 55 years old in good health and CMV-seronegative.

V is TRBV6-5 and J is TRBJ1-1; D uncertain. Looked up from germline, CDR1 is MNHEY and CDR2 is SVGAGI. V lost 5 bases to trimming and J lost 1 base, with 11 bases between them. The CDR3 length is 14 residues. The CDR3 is CASSPPRQNTEAFF. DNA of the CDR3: TGTGCCAGCAGTCCCCCGAGACAGAACACTGAAGCTTTCTTT.

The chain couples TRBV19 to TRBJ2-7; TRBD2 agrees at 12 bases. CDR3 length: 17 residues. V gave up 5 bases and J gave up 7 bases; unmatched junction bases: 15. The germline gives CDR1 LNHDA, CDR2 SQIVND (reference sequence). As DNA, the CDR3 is TGTGCCAGTAGTGGTGGGGGACTAGCGGGTCCCGCGGGGGAGCAGTACTTC. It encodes CASSGGGLAGPAGEQYF.

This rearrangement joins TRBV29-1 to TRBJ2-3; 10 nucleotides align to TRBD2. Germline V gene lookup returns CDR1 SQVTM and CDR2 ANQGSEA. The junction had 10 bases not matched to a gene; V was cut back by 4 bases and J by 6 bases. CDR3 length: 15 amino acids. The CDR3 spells CSVVLLAGASDTQYF. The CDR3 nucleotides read TGCAGCGTTGTCCTCCTAGCGGGGGCTAGTGATACGCAGTATTTT.

The CDR3 spells CSAAIAPGYIEGQGAEKLFF. CDR3 nucleotides: TGCAGCGCAGCCATAGCCCCAGGTTATATCGAGGGACAGGGCGCGGAAAAACTGTTTTTT. The V call is TRBV29-1, the J call TRBJ1-4, with TRBD1 identical over 9 bases. This CDR3 has 20 amino acids. V lost 7 bases to trimming and J lost 8 bases; unmatched junction nucleotides: 29. The germline V gene has CDR1 SQVTM and CDR2 ANQGSEA. Supplemented by reference TRBV29-1 and TRBJ1-4, the full variable domain reads SAVISQKPSRDICQRGTSLTIQCQVDSQVTMMFWYRQQPGQSLTLIATANQGSEATYESGFVIDKFPISRPNLTFSTLTVSNMSPEDSSIYLCSAAIAPGYIEGQGAEKLFFGSGTQLSVL.

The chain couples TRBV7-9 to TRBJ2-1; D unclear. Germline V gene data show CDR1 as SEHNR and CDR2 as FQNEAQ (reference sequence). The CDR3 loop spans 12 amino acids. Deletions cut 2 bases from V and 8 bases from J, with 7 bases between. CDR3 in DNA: TGTGCCAGCAGCTTACTGTCCGATGAGCAGTTCTTC. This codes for CASSLLSDEQFF.

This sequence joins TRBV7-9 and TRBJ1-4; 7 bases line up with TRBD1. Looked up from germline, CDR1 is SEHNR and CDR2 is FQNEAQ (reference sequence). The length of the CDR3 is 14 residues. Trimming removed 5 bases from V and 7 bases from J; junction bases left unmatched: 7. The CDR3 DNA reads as TGTGCCAGCAGCCCAGGGGGACAGCTTGAAAAACTGTTTTTT. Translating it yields CASSPGGQLEKLFF.

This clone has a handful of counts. CDR3 protein: CASSPPGGAYNEQFF. Written as DNA, the CDR3 is TGTGCCAGCAGCCCCCCGGGTGGCGCCTACAATGAGCAGTTCTTC. This chain connects TRBV13 to TRBJ2-1; D remains unclear. Germline V gene lookup returns CDR1 PRHDT and CDR2 FYEKMQ (reference sequence). This CDR3 spans 15 amino acids. The V end was cut by 5 bases, the J end by 2 bases, with 13 bases between.

The CDR3: CAWSLGDSLVPEAFF. CDR3 in DNA: TGTGCCTGGAGTCTCGGGGACAGTTTGGTCCCTGAAGCTTTCTTT. The chain combines TRBV30 with TRBJ1-1, with TRBD1 identical over 7 bases. Trimming removed 2 bases from V and 6 bases from J; junction bases left unmatched: 12. Germline V gives CDR1 GTSNPN, CDR2 SVGIG (reference sequence). The CDR3 is 15 residues long.

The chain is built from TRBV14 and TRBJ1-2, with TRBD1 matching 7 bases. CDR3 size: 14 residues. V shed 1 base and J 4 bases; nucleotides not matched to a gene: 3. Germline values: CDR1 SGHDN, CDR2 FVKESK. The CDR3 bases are TGTGCCAGCAGCCAAGTCACAGGGGCCTATGGCTACACCTTC. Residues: CASSQVTGAYGYTF.

The CDR3 nucleotides read TGTGCCAGCAGCGTGGGGGACAGCCATATGAACACTGAAGCTTTCTTT. This gives the protein CASSVGDSHMNTEAFF. This chain uses TRBV9 with TRBJ1-1, with TRBD1 matching over 7 bases. This CDR3 spans 16 amino acids. The V gene end was trimmed by 2 bases and the J gene end by 0 bases; junction bases not matched to a gene: 7. CDR1 SGDLS and CDR2 YYNGEE come from the germline V gene.

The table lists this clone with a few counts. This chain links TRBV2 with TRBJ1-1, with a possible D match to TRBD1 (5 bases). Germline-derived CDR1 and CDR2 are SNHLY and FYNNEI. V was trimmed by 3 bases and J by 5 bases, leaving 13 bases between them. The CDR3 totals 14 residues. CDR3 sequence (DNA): TGTGCCAGCAGTGAGGGGGGGAGAGGAACTGAAGCTTTCTTT. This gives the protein CASSEGGRGTEAFF.

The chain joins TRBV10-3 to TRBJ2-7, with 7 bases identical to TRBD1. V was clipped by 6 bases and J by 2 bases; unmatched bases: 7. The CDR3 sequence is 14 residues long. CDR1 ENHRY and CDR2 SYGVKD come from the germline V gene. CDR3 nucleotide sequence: TGTGCCATCAGCGCAGGGGGTCGCACCTACGAGCAGTACTTC. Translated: CAISAGGRTYEQYF.

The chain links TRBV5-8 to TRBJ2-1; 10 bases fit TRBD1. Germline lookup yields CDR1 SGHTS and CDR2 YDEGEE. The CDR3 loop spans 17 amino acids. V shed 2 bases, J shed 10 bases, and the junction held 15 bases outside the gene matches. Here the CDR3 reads CASSFYYHGTGVYEQFF. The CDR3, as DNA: TGTGCCAGCAGCTTTTATTACCACGGGACAGGGGTTTACGAGCAGTTCTTC. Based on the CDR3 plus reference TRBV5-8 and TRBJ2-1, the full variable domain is EAGVTQSPTHLIKTRGQQATLRCSPISGHTSVYWYQQALGLGLQFLLWYDEGEERNRGNFPPRFSGRQFPNYSSELNVNALELEDSALYLCASSFYYHGTGVYEQFFGPGTRLTVL.

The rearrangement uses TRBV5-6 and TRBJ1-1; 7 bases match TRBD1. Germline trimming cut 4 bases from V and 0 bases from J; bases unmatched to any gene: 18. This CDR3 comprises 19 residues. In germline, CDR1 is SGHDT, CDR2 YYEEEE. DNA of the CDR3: TGTGCCAGCAGCCGTACTACTGGAGGGGGCCGGGCGATGAACACTGAAGCTTTCTTT. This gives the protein CASSRTTGGGRAMNTEAFF.

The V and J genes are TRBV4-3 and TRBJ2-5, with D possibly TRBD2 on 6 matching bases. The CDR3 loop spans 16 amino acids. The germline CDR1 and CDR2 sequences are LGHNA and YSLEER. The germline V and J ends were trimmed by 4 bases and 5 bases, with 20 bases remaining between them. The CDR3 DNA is TGCGCCAGCAGCCCCCAGCGGCGGGATGGCGGTGAGACCCAGTACTTC. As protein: CASSPQRRDGGETQYF.

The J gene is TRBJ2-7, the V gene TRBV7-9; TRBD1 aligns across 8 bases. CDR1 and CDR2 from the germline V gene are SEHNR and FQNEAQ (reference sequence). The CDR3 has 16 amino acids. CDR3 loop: CASSSLPDRVSYEQCV. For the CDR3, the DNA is TGTGCCAGCAGCTCGCTCCCGGACAGGGTGTCCTACGAGCAGTGCGTC.

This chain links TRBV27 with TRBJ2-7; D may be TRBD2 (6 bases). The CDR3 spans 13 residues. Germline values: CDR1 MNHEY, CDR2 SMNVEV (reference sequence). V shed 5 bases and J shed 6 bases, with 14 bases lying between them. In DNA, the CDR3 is TGTGCCAGCAGTCCGACTAGATGGAGCGAGCAGTACGTC. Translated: CASSPTRWSEQYV.

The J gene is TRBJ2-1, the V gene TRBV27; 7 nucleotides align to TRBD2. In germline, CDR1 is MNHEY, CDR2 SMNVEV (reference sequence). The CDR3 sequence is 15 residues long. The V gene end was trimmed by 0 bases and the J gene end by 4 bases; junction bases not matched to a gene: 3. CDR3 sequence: CASSLSGGVYNEQFF. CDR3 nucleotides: TGTGCCAGCAGTTTATCGGGGGGGGTTTACAATGAGCAGTTCTTC.

The DNA for the CDR3 is TGTGCCACCTCCACTAGCGGGAGCCCCCGTGAGCAGTTCTTC. Its protein is CATSTSGSPREQFF. The gene calls are TRBV6-1 and TRBJ2-1, with 11 bases aligning to TRBD2. Germline CDR1 is MNHNS and CDR2 is SASEGT. After removal of 10 bases from V and 9 bases from J, the junction contained 11 bases not matched to a gene. The CDR3 loop spans 14 amino acids.

For the CDR3, the DNA is TGTGCCAGTAGTCCCGGTGCGGGAATGGAGACCCAGTACTTC. This encodes CASSPGAGMETQYF. The chain carries TRBV19 and TRBJ2-5; tentative D call: TRBD2 (6 bases). Trimming took off 5 bases at V and 5 bases at J, with 15 bases between the two ends. Looked up from germline, CDR1 is LNHDA and CDR2 is SQIVND (reference sequence). The CDR3 is 14 amino acids.

CDR3 amino acids: CASSPSASDFGGQYV. The CDR3 DNA sequence: TGTGCCAGCTCACCTTCGGCTAGCGACTTCGGGGGGCAGTACGTC. V usage is TRBV18 and J usage is TRBJ2-7; D perhaps matches TRBD2 (6 bases). The CDR3 contains 15 residues. CDR1 and CDR2 from the germline V gene are KGHSH and LQKENI. Trimming took 3 bases from V and 9 from J, leaving 21 bases between them.

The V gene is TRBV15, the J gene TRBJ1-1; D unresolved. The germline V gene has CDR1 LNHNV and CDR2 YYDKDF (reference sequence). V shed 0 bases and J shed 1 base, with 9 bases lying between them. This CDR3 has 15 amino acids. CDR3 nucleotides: TGTGCCACCAGCAGAGACCGGGTGGGGAACACTGAAGCTTTCTTT. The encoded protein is CATSRDRVGNTEAFF.

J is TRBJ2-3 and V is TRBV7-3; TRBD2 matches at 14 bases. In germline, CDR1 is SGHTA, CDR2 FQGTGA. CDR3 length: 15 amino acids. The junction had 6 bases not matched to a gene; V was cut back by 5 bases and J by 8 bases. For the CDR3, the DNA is TGTGCCAGCAGCCCCGGGACTAGCGGGAGAGGTACGCAGTATTTT. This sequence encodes CASSPGTSGRGTQYF.